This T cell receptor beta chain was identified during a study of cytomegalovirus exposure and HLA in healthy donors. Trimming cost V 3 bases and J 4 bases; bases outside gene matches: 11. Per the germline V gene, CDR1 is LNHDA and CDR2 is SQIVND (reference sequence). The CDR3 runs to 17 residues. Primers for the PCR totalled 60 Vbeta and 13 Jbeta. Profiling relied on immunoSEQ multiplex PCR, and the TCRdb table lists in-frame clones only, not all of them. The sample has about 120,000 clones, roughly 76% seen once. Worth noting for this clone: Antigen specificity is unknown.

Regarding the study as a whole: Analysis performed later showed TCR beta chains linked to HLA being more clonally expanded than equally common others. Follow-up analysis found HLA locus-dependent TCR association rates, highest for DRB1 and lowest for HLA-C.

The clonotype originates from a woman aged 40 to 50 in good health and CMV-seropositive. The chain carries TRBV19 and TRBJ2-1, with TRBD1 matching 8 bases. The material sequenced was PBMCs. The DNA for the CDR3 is TGTGCCAGTAGTATGGTCAGGGGGCTGATCACGTACAATGAGCAGTTCTTC. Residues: CASSMVRGLITYNEQFF. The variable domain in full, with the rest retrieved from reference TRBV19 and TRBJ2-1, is DGGITQSPKYLFRKEGQNVTLSCEQNLNHDAMYWYRQDPGQGLRLIYYSQIVNDFQKGDIAEGYSVSREKKESFPLTVTSAQKNPTAFYLCASSMVRGLITYNEQFFGPGTRLTVL.